This TCR beta chain was captured by sequencing in a study of cytomegalovirus exposure and HLA in healthy donors. The CDR3 is made up of 14 amino acids. Unmatched junction bases numbered 6, after V lost 3 bases and J lost 4 bases. Per germline, CDR1 SGHKS and CDR2 YYEKEE (reference sequence). Amplification used 60 Vbeta primers and 13 Jbeta primers. Some clones are missing from TCRdb's copy, which holds only in-frame ones; the method was immunoSEQ multiplex PCR. The sample consists of approximately 150,000 clones, 75% to 90% of them appearing once. The source is a woman in her 30s in good health and CMV-seronegative. The sequenced sample consisted of PBMCs. V and J are TRBV5-5 and TRBJ1-2; 7 nucleotides match TRBD1. DNA of the CDR3: TGTGCCAGCAGCTCCGGGACAGAGCCCTATGGCTACACCTTC. As protein: CASSSGTEPYGYTF.